This T cell receptor (beta chain) was found in a study of T cells in localized non-small cell lung cancer. Study-wide results and caveats: Only one tumor region was sequenced, so heterogeneity remains possible. Exceeding tumor, uninvolved adjacent lung had the highest T cell clonality. A median of about 60 of the top 100 tumor clones appeared in adjacent lung, which was paired and uninvolved. Longer overall survival was linked to higher blood T cell density.

The CDR3 covers 15 residues. Trimming shortened V by 5 bases and J by 0 bases, and 11 bases separated the two germline ends. CDR1 is LNHDA, CDR2 SQIVND, per germline (reference sequence). Assay used: immunoSEQ multiplex PCR; TCRdb lists only in-frame clones, some missing. The table includes approximately 63,000 clones, approximately 90% detected once. For this clone: The antigen remains undetermined.

The sequence was collected from a man aged 35-69 years with stage I squamous cell lung carcinoma. Material: peripheral blood, obtained before any cancer treatment. The rearrangement joins TRBV19 to TRBJ1-5; TRBD1 is a possible D gene (6 bases). The CDR3 DNA reads as TGTGCCAGTAGTTCCAGGGGAGATAGCAATCAGCCCCAGCATTTT. Amino acids: CASSSRGDSNQPQHF.